Listed below are T cell receptor beta chains from one sample, sequenced in a study of T cell repertoires in breast cancer. Using its own MiXCR run on the emulsion pairing reads, TCRdb lists one record per CDR3 protein. The data contain roughly 39,000 distinct CDR3 sequences, 35% to 50% of them singletons. The sequenced sample was CD8+ T cells. The receptors here all came from a pool of human donors with breast cancer or a healthy control (not recorded which). CDR3s include the opening cysteine and the closing phenylalanine or tryptophan. A D gene is named only where the DNA matches it firmly. Only some rows state a clone size, as once, few, many or a class for expanded clones.

j_call: TRBJ2-6; v_call: TRBV5-6; clone_size: NA; d_call: NA; cdr3_aa: CASSFGTTRSGANILTF; cdr3_nt: TGTGCCAGCAGCTTTGGGACAACCCGCTCTGGGGCCAACATCCTGACTTTC
j_call: TRBJ2-2; v_call: TRBV6-1; clone_size: NA; d_call: TRBD1; cdr3_aa: CASSDWDRSSGELFF; cdr3_nt: TGTGCCAGCAGTGATTGGGACAGATCAAGCGGGGAGCTGTTTTTT
j_call: TRBJ2-5; v_call: TRBV20-1; clone_size: NA; d_call: NA; cdr3_aa: CSARRGPAQETQYF; cdr3_nt: TGCAGTGCTAGAAGGGGCCCCGCACAAGAGACCCAGTACTTC
j_call: TRBJ2-3; v_call: TRBV20-1; clone_size: NA; d_call: NA; cdr3_aa: CSAREGVIDTQYF; cdr3_nt: TGCAGTGCTAGAGAGGGGGTTATTGATACGCAGTATTTT
j_call: TRBJ1-1; v_call: TRBV6-1; clone_size: NA; d_call: NA; cdr3_aa: CASSETVNTEAFF; cdr3_nt: TGTGCCAGCAGTGAAACTGTGAACACTGAAGCTTTCTTT
j_call: TRBJ2-3; v_call: TRBV20-1; clone_size: NA; d_call: NA; cdr3_aa: CSAREGRMTRYF; cdr3_nt: TGCAGTGCTAGAGAGGGGCGGATGACGCGGTATTTT
j_call: TRBJ1-2; v_call: TRBV6-1; clone_size: NA; d_call: NA; cdr3_aa: CASRPQGVYGYTF; cdr3_nt: TGTGCCAGCAGACCACAGGGAGTCTATGGCTACACCTTC
j_call: TRBJ2-1; v_call: TRBV18; clone_size: NA; d_call: NA; cdr3_aa: CASSPGSLGQFF; cdr3_nt: TGTGCCAGCTCACCAGGTTCACTGGGGCAGTTCTTC
j_call: TRBJ2-2; v_call: TRBV27; clone_size: few; d_call: NA; cdr3_aa: CASSFTLNTGELFF; cdr3_nt: TGTGCCAGCAGTTTTACACTGAACACCGGGGAGCTGTTTTTT
j_call: TRBJ2-3; v_call: TRBV11-2; clone_size: NA; d_call: NA; cdr3_aa: CASSPQAAGTDTQYF; cdr3_nt: TGTGCCAGCAGCCCCCAGGCGGCAGGGACAGATACGCAGTATTTT
j_call: TRBJ2-7; v_call: TRBV7-9; clone_size: NA; d_call: NA; cdr3_aa: CASSLTGDEQYF; cdr3_nt: TGTGCCAGCAGCTTAACGGGAGACGAGCAGTACTTC
j_call: TRBJ2-3; v_call: TRBV27; clone_size: few; d_call: NA; cdr3_aa: CASSFGSSDTQYF; cdr3_nt: TGTGCCAGCAGTTTCGGCAGCTCAGATACGCAGTATTTT
j_call: TRBJ1-2; v_call: TRBV3-1; clone_size: once; d_call: NA; cdr3_aa: CASSRPGEAKNYGNTF; cdr3_nt: TGTGCCAGCAGCCGCCCCGGAGAAGCCAAAAACTATGGAAACACCTTC